A selection of T cell receptor beta chains follows, all from one sample in a study of blood T cell repertoires in COVID-19. TCRdb's copy holds only in-frame clones and misses some; the assay was immunoSEQ multiplex PCR. The data hold 130,000 to 150,000 clones, with approximately 86% observed a single time. The specimen was peripheral blood. Source of these receptors: a woman aged 50 to 60 with acute or convalescent COVID-19. CDR3s include the opening cysteine and the closing phenylalanine or tryptophan. Each record gives: D gene, V gene, J gene, clone size, CDR3 protein, CDR3 DNA. A D gene is named only where the DNA matches it firmly. Rows give clone size only sometimes, using once, few, many, or a class for an expanded clone.

d_call: .; v_call: TRBV11-2; j_call: TRBJ2-6; clone_size: .; cdr3_aa: CASSLGGEANVLTF; cdr3_nt: TGTGCCAGCAGCTTAGGGGGGGAGGCCAACGTCCTGACTTTC
d_call: .; v_call: TRBV11-2; j_call: TRBJ2-7; clone_size: .; cdr3_aa: CASSPEGVSDEQYF; cdr3_nt: TGTGCCAGCAGCCCCGAAGGGGTGTCCGACGAGCAGTACTTC
d_call: TRBD1; v_call: TRBV29-1; j_call: TRBJ2-7; clone_size: .; cdr3_aa: CSVSGTGVYEQYF; cdr3_nt: TGCAGCGTCTCCGGGACAGGGGTATACGAGCAGTACTTC
d_call: TRBD1; v_call: TRBV19; j_call: TRBJ1-5; clone_size: .; cdr3_aa: CASSIPGGSNQPQHF; cdr3_nt: TGTGCCAGTAGTATCCCAGGGGGAAGCAATCAGCCCCAGCATTTT
d_call: .; v_call: TRBV9; j_call: TRBJ1-6; clone_size: .; cdr3_aa: CASAWGGDNSPLHF; cdr3_nt: TGTGCCAGCGCCTGGGGGGGGGATAATTCACCCCTCCACTTT
d_call: .; v_call: TRBV6-5; j_call: TRBJ1-6; clone_size: .; cdr3_aa: CASSYAPGAYNSPLHF; cdr3_nt: TGTGCCAGCAGTTACGCCCCAGGGGCGTATAATTCACCCCTCCACTTT
d_call: .; v_call: TRBV3-1/TRBV3-2; j_call: TRBJ1-1; clone_size: .; cdr3_aa: CASSQSVNRESEAFF; cdr3_nt: TGTGCCAGCAGCCAAAGTGTTAACAGGGAATCTGAAGCTTTCTTT
d_call: .; v_call: TRBV29-1; j_call: TRBJ2-7; clone_size: .; cdr3_aa: CSVEGQGTYEQYF; cdr3_nt: TGCAGCGTTGAGGGGCAGGGGACCTACGAGCAGTACTTC
d_call: .; v_call: TRBV3-1/TRBV3-2; j_call: TRBJ1-1; clone_size: .; cdr3_aa: CASSQLPLTAEAFF; cdr3_nt: TGTGCCAGCAGCCAACTCCCCCTAACGGCTGAAGCTTTCTTT
d_call: TRBD1; v_call: TRBV12-3/TRBV12-4; j_call: TRBJ2-4; clone_size: .; cdr3_aa: CASGTGYKNIQYF; cdr3_nt: TGTGCCAGCGGGACAGGGTACAAAAACATTCAGTACTTC
d_call: .; v_call: TRBV19; j_call: TRBJ1-1; clone_size: .; cdr3_aa: CATGASGDTEAFF; cdr3_nt: TGTGCCACCGGGGCTTCGGGGGACACTGAAGCTTTCTTT
d_call: TRBD1; v_call: TRBV11-2; j_call: TRBJ1-6; clone_size: .; cdr3_aa: CASSFTNTGTVNSPLHF; cdr3_nt: TGTGCCAGCAGCTTCACCAATACCGGGACAGTGAATTCACCCCTCCACTTT
d_call: .; v_call: TRBV30; j_call: TRBJ2-5; clone_size: .; cdr3_aa: CAWSPGETQYF; cdr3_nt: TGTGCCTGGAGCCCGGGAGAGACCCAGTACTTC
d_call: .; v_call: TRBV27; j_call: TRBJ1-5; clone_size: once; cdr3_aa: CASSVNRVTQPQHF; cdr3_nt: TGTGCCAGCAGTGTCAACAGGGTGACTCAGCCCCAGCATTTT
d_call: .; v_call: TRBV5-4; j_call: TRBJ2-7; clone_size: .; cdr3_aa: CASSLGVYEQYF; cdr3_nt: TGTGCCAGCAGCTTAGGGGTCTACGAGCAGTACTTC
d_call: .; v_call: TRBV5-6; j_call: TRBJ2-5; clone_size: .; cdr3_aa: CASSLPARFARPHETQYF; cdr3_nt: TGTGCCAGCAGCTTACCCGCCCGTTTTGCGCGCCCTCACGAGACCCAGTACTTC
d_call: TRBD1; v_call: TRBV7-2; j_call: TRBJ1-2; clone_size: once; cdr3_aa: CASSLRTGLNYGYTF; cdr3_nt: TGTGCCAGCAGCCTTCGGACAGGTCTTAACTATGGCTACACCTTC
d_call: TRBD1; v_call: TRBV2; j_call: TRBJ2-7; clone_size: .; cdr3_aa: CASRYDRGQSYEQYF; cdr3_nt: TGTGCCAGCAGATACGACAGGGGGCAGTCCTACGAGCAGTACTTC
d_call: TRBD2; v_call: TRBV19; j_call: TRBJ2-2; clone_size: .; cdr3_aa: CASSISGGTGELFF; cdr3_nt: TGTGCCAGTAGTATTTCGGGGGGTACCGGGGAGCTGTTTTTT
d_call: .; v_call: TRBV6-5; j_call: TRBJ1-2; clone_size: .; cdr3_aa: CASRPPTDLYGYTF; cdr3_nt: TGTGCCAGCAGGCCACCAACAGATCTTTATGGCTACACCTTC
d_call: .; v_call: TRBV18; j_call: TRBJ1-1; clone_size: .; cdr3_aa: CASSTTGNTEAFF; cdr3_nt: TGTGCCAGCTCAACTACAGGGAACACTGAAGCTTTCTTT
d_call: TRBD1; v_call: TRBV5-4; j_call: TRBJ1-4; clone_size: .; cdr3_aa: CASSLASGQGNEKLFF; cdr3_nt: TGTGCCAGCAGCTTGGCGTCGGGACAGGGTAATGAAAAACTGTTTTTT
d_call: .; v_call: TRBV9; j_call: TRBJ2-2; clone_size: .; cdr3_aa: CASSPGQYTGELFF; cdr3_nt: TGTGCCAGCAGCCCTGGACAGTACACCGGGGAGCTGTTTTTT
d_call: TRBD1; v_call: TRBV5-8; j_call: TRBJ2-4; clone_size: .; cdr3_aa: CASSLVRTGGGRTNIQYF; cdr3_nt: TGTGCCAGCAGCTTGGTCCGGACAGGGGGTGGTAGGACGAACATTCAGTACTTC
d_call: TRBD1; v_call: TRBV15; j_call: TRBJ1-2; clone_size: .; cdr3_aa: CATSRDRGRTYGYTF; cdr3_nt: TGTGCCACCAGCCGGGACAGGGGGCGCACCTATGGCTACACCTTC
d_call: .; v_call: TRBV12-5; j_call: TRBJ1-3; clone_size: .; cdr3_aa: CASGLVRALSGNTIYF; cdr3_nt: TGTGCTAGTGGTTTGGTTCGAGCGTTATCCGGAAACACCATATATTTT
d_call: .; v_call: TRBV2; j_call: TRBJ1-1; clone_size: .; cdr3_aa: CASSEETGSLHLVEAFF; cdr3_nt: TGTGCCAGCAGTGAAGAGACAGGCTCCCTCCACTTGGTGGAAGCTTTCTTT
d_call: .; v_call: TRBV5-1; j_call: TRBJ2-4; clone_size: once; cdr3_aa: CASSLDLALAKNIQYF; cdr3_nt: TGCGCCAGCAGCTTGGATCTAGCGCTAGCCAAAAACATTCAGTACTTC
d_call: .; v_call: TRBV7-9; j_call: TRBJ2-1; clone_size: .; cdr3_aa: CASSPQGWAEQFF; cdr3_nt: TGTGCCAGCAGCCCCCAGGGGTGGGCTGAGCAGTTCTTC